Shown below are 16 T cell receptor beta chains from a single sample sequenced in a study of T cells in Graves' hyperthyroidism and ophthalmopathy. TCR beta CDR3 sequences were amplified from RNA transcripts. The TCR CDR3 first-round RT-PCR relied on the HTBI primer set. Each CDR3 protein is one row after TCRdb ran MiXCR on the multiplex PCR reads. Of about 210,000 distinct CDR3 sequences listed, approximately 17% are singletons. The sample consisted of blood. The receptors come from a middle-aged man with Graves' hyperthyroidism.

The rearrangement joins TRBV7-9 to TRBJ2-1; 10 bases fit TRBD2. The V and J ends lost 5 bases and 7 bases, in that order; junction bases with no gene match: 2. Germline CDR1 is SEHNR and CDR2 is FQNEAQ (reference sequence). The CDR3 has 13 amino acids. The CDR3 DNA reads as TGTGCCAGCAGCATGACTAGCGGGAATGAGCAGTTCTTC. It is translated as CASSMTSGNEQFF.

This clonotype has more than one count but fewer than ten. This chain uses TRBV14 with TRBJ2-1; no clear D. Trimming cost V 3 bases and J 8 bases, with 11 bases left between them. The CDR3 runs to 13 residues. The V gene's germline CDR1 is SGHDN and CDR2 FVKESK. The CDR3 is CASSQVIMDEQFF. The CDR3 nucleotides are TGTGCCAGCAGCCAGGTAATAATGGATGAGCAGTTCTTC.

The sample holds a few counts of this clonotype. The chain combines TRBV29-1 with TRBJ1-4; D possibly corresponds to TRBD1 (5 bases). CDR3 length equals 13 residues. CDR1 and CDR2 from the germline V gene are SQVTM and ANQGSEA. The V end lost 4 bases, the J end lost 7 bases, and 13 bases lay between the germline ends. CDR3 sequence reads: CSVVLGGSEKLFF. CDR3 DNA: TGCAGCGTTGTGTTGGGGGGATCTGAAAAACTGTTTTTT. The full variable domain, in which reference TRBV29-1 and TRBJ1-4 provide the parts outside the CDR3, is SAVISQKPSRDICQRGTSLTIQCQVDSQVTMMFWYRQQPGQSLTLIATANQGSEATYESGFVIDKFPISRPNLTFSTLTVSNMSPEDSSIYLCSVVLGGSEKLFFGSGTQLSVL.

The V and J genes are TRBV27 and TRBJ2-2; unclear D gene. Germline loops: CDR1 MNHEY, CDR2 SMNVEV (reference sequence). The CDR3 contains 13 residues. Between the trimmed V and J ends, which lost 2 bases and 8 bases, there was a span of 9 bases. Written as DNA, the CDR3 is TGTGCCAGCAGTTTAGAAGTACTGGGGGAGCTGTTTTTT. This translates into CASSLEVLGELFF.

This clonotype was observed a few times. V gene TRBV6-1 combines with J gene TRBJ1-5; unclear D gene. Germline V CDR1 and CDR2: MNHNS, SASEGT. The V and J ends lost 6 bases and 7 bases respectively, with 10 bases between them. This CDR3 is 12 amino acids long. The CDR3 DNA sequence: TGTGCCAGCAGGCGACCTAACCAGCCCCAGCATTTT. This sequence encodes CASRRPNQPQHF.

Here the CDR3 DNA reads TGCAGTGCTGGAGTAACCTGGGGGCGCTACACTGAAGCTTTCTTT. It encodes CSAGVTWGRYTEAFF. The chain carries TRBV20-1 and TRBJ1-1; a weak D match, TRBD1 (6 bases). CDR1 is DFQATT and CDR2 is SNEGSKA in the germline V gene (reference sequence). The CDR3 length is 15 residues. Trimming took off 5 bases at V and 3 bases at J, with 19 bases between the two ends.

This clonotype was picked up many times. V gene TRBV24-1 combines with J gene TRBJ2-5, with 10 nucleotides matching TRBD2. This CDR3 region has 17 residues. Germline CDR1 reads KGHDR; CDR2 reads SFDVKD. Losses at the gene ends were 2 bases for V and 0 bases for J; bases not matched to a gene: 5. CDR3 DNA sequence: TGTGCCACCAGTGATTCGGGGACTAGCGCTTACCAAGAGACCCAGTACTTC. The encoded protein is CATSDSGTSAYQETQYF.

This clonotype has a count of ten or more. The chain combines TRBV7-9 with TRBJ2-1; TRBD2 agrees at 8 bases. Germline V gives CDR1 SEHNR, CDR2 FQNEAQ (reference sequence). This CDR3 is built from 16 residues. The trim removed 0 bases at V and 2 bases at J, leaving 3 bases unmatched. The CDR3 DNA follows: TGTGCCAGCAGCTTAGCGCTAGCGGGCACCTACAATGAGCAGTTCTTC. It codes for CASSLALAGTYNEQFF. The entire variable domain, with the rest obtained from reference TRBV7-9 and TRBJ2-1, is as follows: DTGVSQNPRHKITKRGQNVTFRCDPISEHNRLYWYRQTLGQGPEFLTYFQNEAQLEKSRLLSDRFSAERPKGSFSTLEIQRTEQGDSAMYLCASSLALAGTYNEQFFGPGTRLTVL.

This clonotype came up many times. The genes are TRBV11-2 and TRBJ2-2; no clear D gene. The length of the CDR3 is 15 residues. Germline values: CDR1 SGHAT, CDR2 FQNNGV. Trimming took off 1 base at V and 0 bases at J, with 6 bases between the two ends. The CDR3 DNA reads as TGTGCCAGCAGCTTAGTCCGGACGAACACCGGGGAGCTGTTTTTT. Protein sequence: CASSLVRTNTGELFF.

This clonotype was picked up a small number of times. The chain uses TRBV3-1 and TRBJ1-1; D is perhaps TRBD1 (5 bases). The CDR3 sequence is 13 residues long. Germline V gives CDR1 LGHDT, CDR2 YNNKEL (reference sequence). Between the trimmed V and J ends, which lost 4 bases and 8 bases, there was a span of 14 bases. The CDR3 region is CASSPRGGAEAFF. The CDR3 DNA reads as TGTGCCAGCAGCCCCCGGGGGGGTGCCGAAGCTTTCTTT.

This CDR3 is CASSYPGADTQYF. CDR3 DNA sequence: TGTGCCAGCAGTTACCCAGGGGCTGATACGCAGTATTTT. The chain carries TRBV6-5 and TRBJ2-3; tentatively, D is TRBD1 (6 bases). Germline V gives CDR1 MNHEY, CDR2 SVGAGI. V lost 2 bases and J lost 6, with 9 bases in between. The CDR3 consists of 13 residues.

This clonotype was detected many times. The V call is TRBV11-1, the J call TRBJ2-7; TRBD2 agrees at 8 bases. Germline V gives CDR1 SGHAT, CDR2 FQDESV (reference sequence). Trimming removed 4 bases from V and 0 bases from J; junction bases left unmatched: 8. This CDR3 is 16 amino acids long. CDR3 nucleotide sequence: TGTGCCAGCAGCTCTAGCGGGCAGCGCATCTCCTACGAGCAGTACTTC. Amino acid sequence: CASSSSGQRISYEQYF.

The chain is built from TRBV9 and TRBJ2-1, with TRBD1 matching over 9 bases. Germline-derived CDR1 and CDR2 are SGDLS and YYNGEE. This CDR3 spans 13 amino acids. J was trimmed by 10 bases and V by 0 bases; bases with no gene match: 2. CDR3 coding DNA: TGTGCCAGCAGCGTAGGGACAGGGGACGAGCAGTTCTTC. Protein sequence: CASSVGTGDEQFF.

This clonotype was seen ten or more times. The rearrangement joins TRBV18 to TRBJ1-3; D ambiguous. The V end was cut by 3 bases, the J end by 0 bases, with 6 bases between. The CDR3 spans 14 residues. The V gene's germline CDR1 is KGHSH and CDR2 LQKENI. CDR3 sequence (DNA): TGTGCCAGCTCACCGAGATCCTCTGGAAACACCATATATTTT. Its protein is CASSPRSSGNTIYF.

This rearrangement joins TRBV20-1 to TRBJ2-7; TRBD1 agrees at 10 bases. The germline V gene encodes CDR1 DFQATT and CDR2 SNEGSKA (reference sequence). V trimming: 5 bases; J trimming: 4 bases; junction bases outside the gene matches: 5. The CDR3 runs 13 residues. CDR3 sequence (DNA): TGCAGTGCTGGACGGGACAGGGGATACGAGCAGTACTTC. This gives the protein CSAGRDRGYEQYF.

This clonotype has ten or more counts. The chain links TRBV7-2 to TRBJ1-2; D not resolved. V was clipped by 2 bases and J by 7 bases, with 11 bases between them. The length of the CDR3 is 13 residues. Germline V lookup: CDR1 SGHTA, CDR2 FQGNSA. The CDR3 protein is CASSLIGWRGYTF. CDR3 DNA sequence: TGTGCCAGCAGCTTAATTGGCTGGCGTGGCTACACCTTC.